This TCR beta chain was found in a study of cytomegalovirus exposure and HLA in healthy donors. General study points: Follow-up analysis found HLA locus-dependent TCR association rates, highest for DRB1 and lowest for HLA-C. Later work associated 17,000 or so TCR beta sequences with HLA alleles at 0.05 false discovery rate. Productive rates of about 87% or about 30% were seen for most TCR beta V segments in an earlier analysis. Roughly uniform sequencing depth across donors was assumed, possibly incorrectly.

This CDR3 is 16 amino acids long. Germline V gives CDR1 SGHNT, CDR2 YENEEA. The ends lost 4 bases at V and 3 bases at J; junction bases unmatched: 6. Concerning this clone itself: The antigen is unknown.

The primer mix had 60 Vbeta and 13 Jbeta primers. TCRdb's copy holds only in-frame clones and misses some; the assay was immunoSEQ multiplex PCR. This sample has tens of thousands of clones, with approximately 78% found just once. Sequencing was performed on PBMCs. The chain combines TRBV11-3 with TRBJ2-1; the match to TRBD2 covers 10 bases. The TCR sequence derives from a woman in her twenties or thirties in good health and CMV-seronegative. The CDR3 loop reads CASSYGLADHYNEQFF. DNA of the CDR3: TGTGCCAGCAGCTATGGACTAGCGGACCACTACAATGAGCAGTTCTTC.